The rows below give T cell receptor beta chains drawn from one sample of a study of T cells in Graves' hyperthyroidism and ophthalmopathy. Each CDR3 protein gets one entry after TCRdb re-called the multiplex PCR reads with MiXCR. The repertoire holds hundreds of thousands of distinct CDR3 sequences, 38% seen once, with 8.9% in the top ten. The specimen was blood. The receptors derive from a man aged 18 to 30 with Graves' hyperthyroidism. The CDR3 runs from the conserved cysteine through the conserved F or W. A D gene is named only where the DNA matches it firmly. A row's size may be missing; if present it is once, few, many or a size class.

J gene: TRBJ2-5
V gene: TRBV7-9
D gene: NA
clone size: NA
CDR3 protein: CASSALPVVSGEAQYF
CDR3 DNA: TGTGCCAGCAGCGCCCTGCCCGTGGTGTCCGGAGAGGCCCAGTACTTC

J gene: TRBJ2-7
V gene: TRBV19
D gene: NA
clone size: many
CDR3 protein: CASSIVGSYEQYF
CDR3 DNA: TGTGCCAGTAGTATCGTAGGGAGCTACGAGCAGTACTTC

J gene: TRBJ2-5
V gene: TRBV5-1
D gene: NA
clone size: few
CDR3 protein: CASSKGLQETQYF
CDR3 DNA: TGCGCCAGCAGTAAAGGACTTCAAGAGACCCAGTACTTC

J gene: TRBJ2-7
V gene: TRBV2
D gene: NA
clone size: NA
CDR3 protein: CASTLSERPSYEQYF
CDR3 DNA: TGTGCCAGCACTCTAAGTGAGCGGCCCTCTTACGAGCAGTATTTC

J gene: TRBJ2-7
V gene: TRBV20-1
D gene: NA
clone size: NA
CDR3 protein: CSARGTKPYEQYF
CDR3 DNA: TGCAGTGCTAGGGGGACAAAACCCTACGAGCAGTACTTC

J gene: TRBJ2-7
V gene: TRBV6-5
D gene: NA
clone size: NA
CDR3 protein: CASSYSGRTHEQYF
CDR3 DNA: TGTGCCAGCAGTTACTCCGGACGCACCCACGAGCAGTACTTC

J gene: TRBJ2-7
V gene: TRBV2
D gene: TRBD2
clone size: many
CDR3 protein: CASSPSGDYEQYF
CDR3 DNA: TGTGCCAGCAGTCCCAGCGGGGACTACGAGCAGTACTTC

J gene: TRBJ1-1
V gene: TRBV9
D gene: NA
clone size: NA
CDR3 protein: CASSPRWGRTTEAFF
CDR3 DNA: TGTGCCAGCAGCCCCCGGTGGGGAAGGACCACTGAAGCTTTCTTT

J gene: TRBJ1-1
V gene: TRBV7-9
D gene: TRBD1
clone size: NA
CDR3 protein: CASSWLQGAETEAFF
CDR3 DNA: TGTGCCAGCAGCTGGCTACAGGGGGCAGAGACTGAAGCTTTCTTT

J gene: TRBJ2-7
V gene: TRBV7-2
D gene: NA
clone size: NA
CDR3 protein: CASSQDLARNYEQYF
CDR3 DNA: TGTGCCAGCAGCCAAGATTTGGCGAGAAACTACGAGCAGTACTTC

J gene: TRBJ2-2
V gene: TRBV20-1
D gene: NA
clone size: NA
CDR3 protein: CSATPGTIGTGELFF
CDR3 DNA: TGCAGTGCTACTCCAGGGACCATTGGCACCGGGGAGCTGTTTTTT

J gene: TRBJ2-5
V gene: TRBV10-3
D gene: TRBD1
clone size: NA
CDR3 protein: CAISGTEETQYF
CDR3 DNA: TGTGCCATCAGCGGGACAGAAGAGACCCAGTACTTC

J gene: TRBJ2-7
V gene: TRBV12-5
D gene: NA
clone size: NA
CDR3 protein: CASGLPGSYEQYF
CDR3 DNA: TGTGCTAGTGGTCTACCAGGGAGCTACGAGCAGTACTTC

J gene: TRBJ2-5
V gene: TRBV9
D gene: NA
clone size: NA
CDR3 protein: CASSGAPGMWETQYF
CDR3 DNA: TGTGCCAGCAGCGGGGCCCCGGGAATGTGGGAGACCCAGTACTTC

J gene: TRBJ2-7
V gene: TRBV29-1
D gene: TRBD1
clone size: NA
CDR3 protein: CSVEDRGGTGRDEQYF
CDR3 DNA: TGCAGCGTTGAAGATCGAGGAGGGACAGGGAGGGACGAGCAGTACTTC

J gene: TRBJ2-7
V gene: TRBV11-2
D gene: NA
clone size: few
CDR3 protein: CASSQGWAEQYF
CDR3 DNA: TGTGCCAGCAGCCAGGGGTGGGCAGAGCAGTACTTC

J gene: TRBJ1-3
V gene: TRBV29-1
D gene: NA
clone size: many
CDR3 protein: CSVGTASGNTIYF
CDR3 DNA: TGCAGCGTTGGAACAGCCTCTGGAAACACCATATATTTT

J gene: TRBJ2-5
V gene: TRBV20-1
D gene: NA
clone size: NA
CDR3 protein: CSAREGTWETQYF
CDR3 DNA: TGCAGTGCTAGAGAGGGGACCTGGGAGACCCAGTACTTC